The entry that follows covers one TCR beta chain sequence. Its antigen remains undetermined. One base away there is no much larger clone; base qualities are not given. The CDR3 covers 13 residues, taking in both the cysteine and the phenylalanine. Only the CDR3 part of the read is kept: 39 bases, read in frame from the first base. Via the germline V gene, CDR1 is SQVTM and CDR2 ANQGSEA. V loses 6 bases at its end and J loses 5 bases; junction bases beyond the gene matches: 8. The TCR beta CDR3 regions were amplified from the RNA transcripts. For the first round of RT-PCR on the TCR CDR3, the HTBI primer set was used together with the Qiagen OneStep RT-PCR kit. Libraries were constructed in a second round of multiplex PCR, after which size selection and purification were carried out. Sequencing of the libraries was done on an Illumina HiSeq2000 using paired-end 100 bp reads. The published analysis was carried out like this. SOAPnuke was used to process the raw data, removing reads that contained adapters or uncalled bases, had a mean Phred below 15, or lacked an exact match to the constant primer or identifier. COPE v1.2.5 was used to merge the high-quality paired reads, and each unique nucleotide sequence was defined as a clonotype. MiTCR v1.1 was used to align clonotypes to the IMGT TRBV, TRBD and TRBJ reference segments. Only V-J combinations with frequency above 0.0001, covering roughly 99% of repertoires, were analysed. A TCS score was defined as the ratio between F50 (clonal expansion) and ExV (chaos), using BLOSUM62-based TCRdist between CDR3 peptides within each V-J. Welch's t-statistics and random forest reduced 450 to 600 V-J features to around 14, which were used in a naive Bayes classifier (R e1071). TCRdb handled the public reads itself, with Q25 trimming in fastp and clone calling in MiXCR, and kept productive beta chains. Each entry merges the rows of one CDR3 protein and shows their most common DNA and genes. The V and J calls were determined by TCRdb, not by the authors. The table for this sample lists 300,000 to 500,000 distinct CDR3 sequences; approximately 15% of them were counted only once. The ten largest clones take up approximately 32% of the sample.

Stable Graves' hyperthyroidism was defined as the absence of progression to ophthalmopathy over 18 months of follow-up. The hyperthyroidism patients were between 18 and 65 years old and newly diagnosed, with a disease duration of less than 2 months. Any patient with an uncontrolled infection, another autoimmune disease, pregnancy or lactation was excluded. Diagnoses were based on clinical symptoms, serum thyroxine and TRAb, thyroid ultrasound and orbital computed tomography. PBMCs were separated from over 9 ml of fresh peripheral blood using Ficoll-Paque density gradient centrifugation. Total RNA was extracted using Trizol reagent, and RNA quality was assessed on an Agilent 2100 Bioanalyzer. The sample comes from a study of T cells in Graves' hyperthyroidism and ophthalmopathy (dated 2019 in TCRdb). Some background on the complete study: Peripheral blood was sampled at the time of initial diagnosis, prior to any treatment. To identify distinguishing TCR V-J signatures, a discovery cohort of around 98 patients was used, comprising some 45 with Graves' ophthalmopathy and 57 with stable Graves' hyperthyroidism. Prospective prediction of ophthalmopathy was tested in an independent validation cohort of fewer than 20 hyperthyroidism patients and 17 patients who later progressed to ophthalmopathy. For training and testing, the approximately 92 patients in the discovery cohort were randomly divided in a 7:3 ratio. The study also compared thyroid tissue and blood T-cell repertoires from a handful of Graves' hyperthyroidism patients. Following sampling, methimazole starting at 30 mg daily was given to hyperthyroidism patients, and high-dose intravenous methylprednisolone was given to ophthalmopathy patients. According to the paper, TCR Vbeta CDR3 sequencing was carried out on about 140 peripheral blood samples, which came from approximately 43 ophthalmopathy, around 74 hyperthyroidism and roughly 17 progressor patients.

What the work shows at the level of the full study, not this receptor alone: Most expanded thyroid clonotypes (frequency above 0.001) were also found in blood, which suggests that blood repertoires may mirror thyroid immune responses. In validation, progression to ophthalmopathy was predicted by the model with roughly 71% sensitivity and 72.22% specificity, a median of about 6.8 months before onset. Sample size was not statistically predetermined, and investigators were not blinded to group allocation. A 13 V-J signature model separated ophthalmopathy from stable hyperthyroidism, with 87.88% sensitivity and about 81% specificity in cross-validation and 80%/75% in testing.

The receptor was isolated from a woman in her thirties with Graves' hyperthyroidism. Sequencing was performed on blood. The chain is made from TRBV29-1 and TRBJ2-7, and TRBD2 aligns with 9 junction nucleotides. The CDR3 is CSVVAGAINEQYF. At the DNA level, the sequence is TGCAGCGTGGTAGCGGGAGCGATCAACGAGCAGTACTTC.